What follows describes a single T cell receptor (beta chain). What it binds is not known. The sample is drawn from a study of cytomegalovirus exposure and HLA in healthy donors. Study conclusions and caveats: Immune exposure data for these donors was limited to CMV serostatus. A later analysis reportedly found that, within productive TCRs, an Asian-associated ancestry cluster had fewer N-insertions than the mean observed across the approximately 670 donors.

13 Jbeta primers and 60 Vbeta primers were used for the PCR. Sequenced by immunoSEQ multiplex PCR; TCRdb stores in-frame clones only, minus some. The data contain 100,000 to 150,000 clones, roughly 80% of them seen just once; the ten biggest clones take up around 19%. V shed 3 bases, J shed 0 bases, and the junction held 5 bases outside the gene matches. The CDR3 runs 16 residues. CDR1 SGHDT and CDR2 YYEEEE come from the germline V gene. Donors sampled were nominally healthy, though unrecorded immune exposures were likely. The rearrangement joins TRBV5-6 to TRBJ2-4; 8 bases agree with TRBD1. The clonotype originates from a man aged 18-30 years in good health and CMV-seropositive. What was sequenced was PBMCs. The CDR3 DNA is TGTGCCAGCAGCTCGGACAGGGAGCTAGCCAAAAACATTCAGTACTTC. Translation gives CASSSDRELAKNIQYF.